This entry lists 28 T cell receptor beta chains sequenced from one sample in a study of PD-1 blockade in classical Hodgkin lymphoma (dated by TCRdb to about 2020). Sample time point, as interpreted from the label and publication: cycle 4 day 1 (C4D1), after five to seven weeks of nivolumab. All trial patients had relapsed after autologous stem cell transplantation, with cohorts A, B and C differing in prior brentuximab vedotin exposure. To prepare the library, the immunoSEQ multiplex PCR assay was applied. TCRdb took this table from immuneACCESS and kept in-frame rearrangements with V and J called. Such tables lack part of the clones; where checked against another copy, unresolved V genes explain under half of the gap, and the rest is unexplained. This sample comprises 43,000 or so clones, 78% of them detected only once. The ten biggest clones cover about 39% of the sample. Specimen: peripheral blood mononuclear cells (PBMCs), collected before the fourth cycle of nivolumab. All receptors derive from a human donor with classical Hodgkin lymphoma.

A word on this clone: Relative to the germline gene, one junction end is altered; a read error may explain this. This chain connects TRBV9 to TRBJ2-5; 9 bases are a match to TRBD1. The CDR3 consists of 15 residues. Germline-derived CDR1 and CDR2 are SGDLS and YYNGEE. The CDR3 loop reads CASSILQGAGETQHF. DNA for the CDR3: TGTGCCAGCAGCATCTTACAGGGGGCAGGGGAGACCCAGCACTTC.

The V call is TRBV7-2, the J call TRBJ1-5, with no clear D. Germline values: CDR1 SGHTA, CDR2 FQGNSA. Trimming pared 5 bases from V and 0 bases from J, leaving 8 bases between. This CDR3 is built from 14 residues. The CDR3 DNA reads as TGTGCCAGCAGCCTCGACATTAGCAATCAGCCCCAGCATTTT. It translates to CASSLDISNQPQHF.

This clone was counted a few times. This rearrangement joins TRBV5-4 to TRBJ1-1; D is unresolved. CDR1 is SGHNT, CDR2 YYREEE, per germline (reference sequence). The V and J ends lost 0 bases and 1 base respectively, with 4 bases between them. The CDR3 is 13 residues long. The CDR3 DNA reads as TGTGCCAGCAGCTTGGCCGGGAACACTGAAGCTTTCTTT. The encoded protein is CASSLAGNTEAFF. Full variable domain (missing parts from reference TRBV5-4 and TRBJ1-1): ETGVTQSPTHLIKTRGQQVTLRCSSQSGHNTVSWYQQALGQGPQFIFQYYREEENGRGNFPPRFSGLQFPNYSSELNVNALELDDSALYLCASSLAGNTEAFFGQGTRLTVV.

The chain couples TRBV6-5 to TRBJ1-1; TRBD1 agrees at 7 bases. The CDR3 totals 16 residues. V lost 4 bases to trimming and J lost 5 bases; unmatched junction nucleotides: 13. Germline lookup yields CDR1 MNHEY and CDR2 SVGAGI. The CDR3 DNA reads TGTGCCAGCAGTTCAAGACAGGGTAGTGTCGGGACTGAAGCTTTCTTT. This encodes CASSSRQGSVGTEAFF.

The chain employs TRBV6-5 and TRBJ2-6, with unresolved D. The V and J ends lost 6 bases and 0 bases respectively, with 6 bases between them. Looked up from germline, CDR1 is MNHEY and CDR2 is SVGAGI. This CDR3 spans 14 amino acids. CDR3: CASRRDSGANVLTF. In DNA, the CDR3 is TGTGCCAGCAGACGAGACTCTGGGGCCAACGTCCTGACTTTC.

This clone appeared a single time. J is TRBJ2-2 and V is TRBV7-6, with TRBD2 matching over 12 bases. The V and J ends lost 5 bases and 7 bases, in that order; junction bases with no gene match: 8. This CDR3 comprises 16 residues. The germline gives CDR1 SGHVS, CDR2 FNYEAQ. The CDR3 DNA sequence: TGTGCCAGCAGCCCCCTAGCGGGGGGGCTCGTCGGGGAGCTGTTTTTT. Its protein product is CASSPLAGGLVGELFF.

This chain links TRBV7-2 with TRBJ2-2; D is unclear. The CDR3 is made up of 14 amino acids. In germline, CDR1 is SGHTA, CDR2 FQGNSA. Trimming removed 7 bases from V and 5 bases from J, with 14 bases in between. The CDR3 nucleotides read TGTGCCAGCAAGCACGACCAATGGACCGGGGAGCTGTTTTTT. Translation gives CASKHDQWTGELFF.

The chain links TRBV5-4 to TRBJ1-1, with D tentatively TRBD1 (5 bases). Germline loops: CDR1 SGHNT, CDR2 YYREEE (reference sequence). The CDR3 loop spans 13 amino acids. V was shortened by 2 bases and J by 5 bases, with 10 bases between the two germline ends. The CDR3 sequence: CASSFTGETEAFF. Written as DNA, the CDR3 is TGTGCCAGCAGCTTTACAGGAGAAACTGAAGCTTTCTTT.

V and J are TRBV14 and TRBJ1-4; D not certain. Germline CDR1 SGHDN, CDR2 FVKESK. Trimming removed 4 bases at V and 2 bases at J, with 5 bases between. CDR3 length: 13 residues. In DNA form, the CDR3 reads TGTGCCAGCAGCCGAGGGACTAATGAAAAACTGTTTTTT. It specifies CASSRGTNEKLFF.

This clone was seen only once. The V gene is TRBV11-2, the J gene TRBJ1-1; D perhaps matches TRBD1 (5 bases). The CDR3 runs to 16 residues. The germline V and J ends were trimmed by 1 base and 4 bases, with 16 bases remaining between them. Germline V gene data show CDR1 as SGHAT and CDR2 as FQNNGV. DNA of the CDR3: TGTGCCAGCAGCTTAGGACGGCAGGGTTCGGGCACTGAAGCTTTCTTT. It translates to CASSLGRQGSGTEAFF. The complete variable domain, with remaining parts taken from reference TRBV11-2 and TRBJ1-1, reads EAGVAQSPRYKIIEKRQSVAFWCNPISGHATLYWYQQILGQGPKLLIQFQNNGVVDDSQLPKDRFSAERLKGVDSTLKIQPAKLEDSAVYLCASSLGRQGSGTEAFFGQGTRLTVV.

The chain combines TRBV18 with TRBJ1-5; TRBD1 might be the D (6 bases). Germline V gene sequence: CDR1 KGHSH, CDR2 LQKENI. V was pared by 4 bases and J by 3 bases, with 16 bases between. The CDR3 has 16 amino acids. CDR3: CASSLNREGANQPQHF. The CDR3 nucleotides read TGTGCCAGCTCACTAAACAGGGAAGGGGCCAATCAGCCCCAGCATTTT.

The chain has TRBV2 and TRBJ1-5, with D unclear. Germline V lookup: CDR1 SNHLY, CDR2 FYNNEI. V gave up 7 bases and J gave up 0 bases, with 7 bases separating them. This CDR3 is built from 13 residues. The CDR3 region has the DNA TGTGCCAGCAAGGGAACTAGCAATCAGCCCCAGCATTTT. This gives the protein CASKGTSNQPQHF. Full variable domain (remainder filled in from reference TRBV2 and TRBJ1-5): EPEVTQTPSHQVTQMGQEVILRCVPISNHLYFYWYRQILGQKVEFLVSFYNNEISEKSEIFDDQFSVERPDGSNFTLKIRSTKLEDSAMYFCASKGTSNQPQHFGDGTRLSIL.

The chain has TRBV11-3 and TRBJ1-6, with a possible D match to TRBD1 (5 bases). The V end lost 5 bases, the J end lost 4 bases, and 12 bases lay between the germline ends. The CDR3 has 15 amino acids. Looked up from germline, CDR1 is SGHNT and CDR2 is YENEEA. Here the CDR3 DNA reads TGTGCCAGCAGCGGGCTGGGGGGATATAATTCACCCCTCCACTTT. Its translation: CASSGLGGYNSPLHF.

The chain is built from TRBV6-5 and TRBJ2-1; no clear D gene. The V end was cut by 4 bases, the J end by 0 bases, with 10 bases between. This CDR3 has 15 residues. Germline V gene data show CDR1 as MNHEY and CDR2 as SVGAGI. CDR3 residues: CASSSDLSSYNEQFF. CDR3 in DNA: TGTGCCAGCAGTTCCGACTTGAGCTCCTACAATGAGCAGTTCTTC.

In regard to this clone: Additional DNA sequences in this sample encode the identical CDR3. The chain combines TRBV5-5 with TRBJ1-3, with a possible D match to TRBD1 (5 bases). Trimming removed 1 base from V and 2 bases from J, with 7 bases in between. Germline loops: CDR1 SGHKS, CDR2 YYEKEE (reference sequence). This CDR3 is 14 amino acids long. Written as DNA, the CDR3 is TGTGCCAGCAGCTTGTGGGGGGCTGGAAACACCATATATTTT. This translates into CASSLWGAGNTIYF.

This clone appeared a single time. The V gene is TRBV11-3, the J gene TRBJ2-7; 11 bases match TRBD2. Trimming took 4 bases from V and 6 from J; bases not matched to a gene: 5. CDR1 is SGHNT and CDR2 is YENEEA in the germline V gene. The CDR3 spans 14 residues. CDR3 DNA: TGTGCCAGCAGCTCCGGACTAGCGGGTGTCGAGCAGTACTTC. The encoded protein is CASSSGLAGVEQYF.

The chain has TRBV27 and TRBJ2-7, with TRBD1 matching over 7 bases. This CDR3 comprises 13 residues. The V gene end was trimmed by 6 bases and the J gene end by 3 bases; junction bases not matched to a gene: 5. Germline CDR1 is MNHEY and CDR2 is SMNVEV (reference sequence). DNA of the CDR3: TGTGCCAGCAGGAAGACAGGGAACTACGAGCAGTACTTC. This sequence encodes CASRKTGNYEQYF.

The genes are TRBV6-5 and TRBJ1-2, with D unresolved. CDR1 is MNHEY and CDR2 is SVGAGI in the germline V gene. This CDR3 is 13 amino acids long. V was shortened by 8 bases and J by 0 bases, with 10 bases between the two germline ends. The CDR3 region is CASQIDANYGYTF. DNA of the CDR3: TGTGCCAGCCAGATCGACGCTAACTATGGCTACACCTTC.

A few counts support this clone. CDR3 DNA: TGTGCCAGCAGCGGAGGGTTCCAGGATCCAGCTAATGAAAAACTGTTTTTT. Its protein is CASSGGFQDPANEKLFF. The chain links TRBV28 to TRBJ1-4; D is unresolved. CDR1 is MDHEN, CDR2 SYDVKM, per germline. This CDR3 has 17 amino acids. The V end was cut by 6 bases, the J end by 3 bases, with 20 bases between.

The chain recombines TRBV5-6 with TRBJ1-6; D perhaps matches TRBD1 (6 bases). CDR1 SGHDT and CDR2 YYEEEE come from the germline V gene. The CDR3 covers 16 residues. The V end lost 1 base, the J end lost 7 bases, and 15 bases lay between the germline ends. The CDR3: CASSLRGGSGNSPLHF. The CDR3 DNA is TGTGCCAGCAGCTTGAGGGGGGGCAGTGGCAATTCACCCCTCCACTTT.

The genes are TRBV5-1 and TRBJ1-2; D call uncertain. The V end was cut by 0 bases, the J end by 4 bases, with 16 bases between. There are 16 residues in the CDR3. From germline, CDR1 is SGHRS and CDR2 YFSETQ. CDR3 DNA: TGCGCCAGCAGCTTGGGGCACGCGGGATCCGCCTATGGCTACACCTTC. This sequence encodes CASSLGHAGSAYGYTF.

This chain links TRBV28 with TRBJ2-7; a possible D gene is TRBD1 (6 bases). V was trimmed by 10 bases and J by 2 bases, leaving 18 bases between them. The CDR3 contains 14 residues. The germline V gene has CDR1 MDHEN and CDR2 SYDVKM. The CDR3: CATLVGTTAYEQYF. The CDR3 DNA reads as TGTGCCACCTTAGTCGGGACAACCGCCTACGAGCAGTACTTC.

Written as DNA, the CDR3 is TGCAGTGCTAGTGACAACACTGAAGCTTTCTTT. It specifies CSASDNTEAFF. The V call is TRBV20-1, the J call TRBJ1-1; D gene unclear. Germline-derived CDR1 and CDR2 are DFQATT and SNEGSKA (reference sequence). The CDR3 is 11 amino acids. The V gene lost 3 bases and the J gene lost 2 bases, with 4 bases spanning the gap.

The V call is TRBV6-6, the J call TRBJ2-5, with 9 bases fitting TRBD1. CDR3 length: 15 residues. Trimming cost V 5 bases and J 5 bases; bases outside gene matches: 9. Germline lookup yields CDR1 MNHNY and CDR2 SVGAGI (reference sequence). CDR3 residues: CASSPRQGGEETQYF. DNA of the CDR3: TGTGCCAGCAGTCCAAGACAGGGGGGAGAGGAGACCCAGTACTTC.

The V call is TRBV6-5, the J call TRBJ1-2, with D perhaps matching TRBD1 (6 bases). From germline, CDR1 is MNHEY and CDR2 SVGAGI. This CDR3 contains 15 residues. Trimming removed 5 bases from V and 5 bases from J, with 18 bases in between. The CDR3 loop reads CASSHQPGQSYGYTF. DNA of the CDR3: TGTGCCAGCAGTCACCAGCCCGGACAGTCTTATGGCTACACCTTC.

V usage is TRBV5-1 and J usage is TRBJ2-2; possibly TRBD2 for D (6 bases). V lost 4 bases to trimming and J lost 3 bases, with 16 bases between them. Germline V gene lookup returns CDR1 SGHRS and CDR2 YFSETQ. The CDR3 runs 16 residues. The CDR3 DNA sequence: TGCGCCAGCAGCCCCCTGCTTGGGACTGACACCGGGGAGCTGTTTTTT. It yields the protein CASSPLLGTDTGELFF. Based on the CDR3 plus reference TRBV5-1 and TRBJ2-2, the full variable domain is KAGVTQTPRYLIKTRGQQVTLSCSPISGHRSVSWYQQTPGQGLQFLFEYFSETQRNKGNFPGRFSGRQFSNSRSEMNVSTLELGDSALYLCASSPLLGTDTGELFFGEGSRLTVL.

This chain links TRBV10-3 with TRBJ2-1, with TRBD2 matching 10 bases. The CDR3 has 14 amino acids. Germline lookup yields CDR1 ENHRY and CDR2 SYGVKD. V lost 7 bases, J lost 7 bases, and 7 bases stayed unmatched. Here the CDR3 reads CAIKSSGGGNEQFF. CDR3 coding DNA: TGTGCCATCAAGTCTAGCGGGGGCGGGAATGAGCAGTTCTTC.

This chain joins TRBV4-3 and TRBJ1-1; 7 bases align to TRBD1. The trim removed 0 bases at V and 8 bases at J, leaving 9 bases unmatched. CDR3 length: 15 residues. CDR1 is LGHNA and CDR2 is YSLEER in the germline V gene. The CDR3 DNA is TGCGCCAGCAGCCAAGATGTGACAGGGAGAAGGGAAGCTTTCTTT. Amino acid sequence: CASSQDVTGRREAFF.